Listed below are T cell receptor beta chains from one sample, sequenced in a study of blood T cell repertoires in COVID-19. Measured with immunoSEQ multiplex PCR; TCRdb has only the in-frame clones, and not every one. The repertoire includes 100,000 to 130,000 clones, about nine tenths of them detected once, and roughly 1.3% sits in the top ten. Sample: peripheral blood. These receptors all come from a woman in her 30s with acute or convalescent COVID-19. CDR3s include the opening cysteine and the closing phenylalanine or tryptophan.

>TRBV7-9|TRBJ1-2
CASSLWGEGYGYTF
>TRBV27|TRBJ1-5
CASTPWSGGDQPQHF
>TRBV5-1|TRBJ1-1
CASSLEAAARAFF
>TRBV30|TRBJ2-7
CAWSEAGYQHEQYF
>TRBV27|TRBJ2-1
CASSMGGLAGEQFF
>TRBV5-4|TRBJ2-5
CASSAQGARETQYF
>TRBV5-1|TRBJ1-1
CASRPTGGNTEAFF
>TRBV7-2|TRBJ1-5
CASSLMGTVGNQPQHF
>TRBV10-3|TRBJ2-1
CAILRDYNEQFF
>TRBV6-1|TRBJ1-2
CASSETGQGIYGYTF
>TRBV7-2|TRBJ2-2
CASSLTGGIVTGELFF